This T cell receptor beta chain comes out of a study of T cell responses to AZD1222 COVID-19 vaccine. Whether given at about 4 or about 12 weeks, second doses were pooled. Study-wide findings and caveats: Without day 14 samples, only post-peak T cell repertoires were studied. Targeting of unmutated variant regions was reportedly seen in nearly half of spike-specific TCRs. Only five to seven individuals given AZD1222 were seropositive at baseline.

Germline CDR1 is LGHDT and CDR2 is YNNKEL (reference sequence). After removal of 4 bases from V and 1 base from J, the junction contained 7 bases not matched to a gene. This CDR3 is built from 15 residues. This table comes from immunoSEQ multiplex PCR, and its TCRdb copy is limited to in-frame clones, with some not included. The sample lists roughly 150,000 clones, 90% seen once, with less than 6.5% in the top ten. As concerns this clone: What it binds is not known.

J is TRBJ2-7 and V is TRBV3-1 (or the pseudogene TRBV3-2); 7 bases are shared with TRBD2. Here the sequenced sample was peripheral blood, taken 28 days after the second AZD1222 dose. The receptor was derived from an adult who received the AZD1222 COVID-19 vaccine. The CDR3 bases are TGTGCCAGCAGCCGGAACTTAGCGGGTTCCTACGAGCAGTACTTC. Its translation: CASSRNLAGSYEQYF.